The T cell receptor (beta chain) under discussion was sequenced for a study of metastatic and nonmetastatic thyroid tumors. Study background: Malignant thyroid and benign thyroid patients provided blood and tumor or nodule tissue whose repertoires were compared.

Turning to this clone: Antigen: not known.

TCRdb re-called the PCR reads with MiXCR. This table holds about 38,000 clones, about 45% found once. CDR3 length: 14 amino acids. V shed 7 bases and J shed 2 bases, with 15 bases lying between them. Looked up from germline, CDR1 is SGHTA and CDR2 is FQGNSA. No treatment of any kind had been given to any patient before thyroid surgery. General observations from the study: Malignant thyroid tumors reportedly had TCR beta diversity that was significantly higher than in benign nodules, in blood and tumor.

This chain uses TRBV7-2 with TRBJ2-7; maybe TRBD1 (6 bases). The TCR originated in a male donor with papillary thyroid cancer or a benign thyroid nodule (not recorded which). Some clones in this sample may be carry-over from other donors' samples. Sample: tumor tissue. CDR3: CASTVGQGTYEQYF. The CDR3 nucleotides read TGTGCCAGCACCGTCGGTCAGGGGACCTACGAGCAGTACTTC. The entire variable domain, with the rest obtained from reference TRBV7-2 and TRBJ2-7, is as follows: GAGVSQSPSNKVTEKGKDVELRCDPISGHTALYWYRQSLGQGLEFLIYFQGNSAPDKSGLPSDRFSAERTGGSVSTLTIQRTQQEDSAVYLCASTVGQGTYEQYFGPGTRLTVT.